The TCR beta chain under discussion was sequenced for a study of T-cell reconstitution after alpha-beta-depleted transplantation in children. The authors prepared the TCRbeta library with unique molecular identifiers. TCRdb analysed the PCR reads with MiXCR anew, one entry per CDR3 protein. The table shows over 400,000 distinct CDR3 sequences, with around an eighth occurring only once. The CDR3 runs to 15 residues. The J segment lost 7 bases and the V segment lost 3 bases, leaving 8 bases of the junction unmatched. The germline V gene encodes CDR1 SGHKS and CDR2 YYEKEE (reference sequence). This clonotype was seen a handful of times.

This rearrangement joins TRBV5-5 to TRBJ2-3, with TRBD2 identical over 10 bases. The TCR comes from a human donor who donated a stem cell graft to a child with combined immunodeficiency. The specimen comprised PBMCs from the stem cell graft donor, sampled from the stem cell graft. The CDR3 loop reads CASSSAGGHEYTQYF. The CDR3, as DNA: TGTGCCAGCAGCTCAGCGGGGGGGCATGAATATACGCAGTATTTT.